This is a list of T cell receptor beta chains from one sample in a study of blood T cell repertoires in COVID-19. Sequencing used immunoSEQ multiplex PCR; TCRdb keeps in-frame clones, though not all of them. The repertoire holds under 95,000 clones, with 75% to 90% as singletons. The sample consisted of peripheral blood. The origin of the receptors is an elderly woman with acute or convalescent COVID-19. Both conserved end residues are part of each CDR3. D genes are given only for firm matches. Clone size appears in some rows only: once, few, many, or a class for an expanded clone.

>.|TRBV5-1|once|TRBJ2-7
CASSTGEPYEQYF
TGCGCCAGCAGCACGGGGGAGCCCTACGAGCAGTACTTC
>.|TRBV10-3|.|TRBJ1-1
CATAGLANTEAFF
TGTGCCACCGCGGGGCTGGCGAACACTGAAGCTTTCTTT
>TRBD1|TRBV24-1|.|TRBJ2-1
CATSDPRAPGQGAGRDEQFF
TGTGCCACCAGTGACCCACGCGCCCCGGGACAGGGGGCCGGTAGGGATGAGCAGTTCTTC
>.|TRBV4-1|.|TRBJ2-5
CASSQGLPEQYQETQYF
TGCGCCAGCAGCCAGGGTCTTCCTGAACAGTACCAAGAGACCCAGTACTTC
>.|TRBV19|.|TRBJ1-5
CASTPPRGAHNQPQHF
TGTGCCAGTACCCCCCCCCGGGGGGCGCACAATCAGCCCCAGCATTTT
>TRBD1|TRBV6-1|.|TRBJ1-6
CASSGQGAHNSPLHF
TGTGCCAGCAGTGGACAGGGGGCCCATAATTCACCCCTCCACTTT
>.|TRBV5-1|.|TRBJ2-2
CASRDSPRNGELFF
TGCGCCAGCCGAGACTCACCGAGGAACGGGGAGCTGTTTTTT
>TRBD1|TRBV18|.|TRBJ2-7
CASSPPAGGSYEQYF
TGTGCCAGCTCACCACCGGCAGGGGGCTCCTACGAGCAGTACTTC
>.|TRBV6-1|.|TRBJ2-3
CASSDPLTGKDTQYF
TGTGCCAGCAGTGACCCCCTAACGGGTAAAGATACGCAGTATTTT
>.|TRBV7-9|.|TRBJ2-7
CASSLIDSYEQYF
TGTGCCAGCAGCTTGATAGACTCCTACGAGCAGTACTTC
>.|TRBV5-1|.|TRBJ1-1
CASSLTGMNTEAFF
TGCGCCAGCAGCCTCACAGGGATGAACACTGAAGCTTTCTTT
>.|TRBV5-1|once|TRBJ1-6
CASSLAPSLGSNSPLHF
TGCGCCAGCAGCTTGGCCCCATCTCTCGGGAGCAATTCACCCCTCCACTTT
>TRBD1|TRBV6-5|few|TRBJ2-7
CASSSGTGKTYEQYF
TGTGCCAGCAGTTCCGGGACAGGAAAAACCTACGAGCAGTACTTC
>.|TRBV3-1/TRBV3-2|.|TRBJ2-3
CASSQGNGWTDTQYF
TGTGCCAGCAGCCAAGGAAACGGGTGGACAGATACGCAGTATTTT
>.|TRBV11-3|.|TRBJ2-3
CASSLDPGTDTQYF
TGTGCCAGCAGCTTAGATCCAGGCACAGATACGCAGTATTTT
>.|TRBV28|.|TRBJ2-7
CASRRLGELREQYF
TGTGCCAGCAGGAGACTGGGTGAGCTACGCGAGCAGTACTTC
>TRBD1|TRBV5-1|.|TRBJ2-7
CASSWGTVAYEQYF
TGCGCCAGCAGCTGGGGGACAGTAGCCTACGAGCAGTACTTC
>.|TRBV20-1|.|TRBJ2-7
CSASAGVPSYEQYF
TGCAGTGCTAGTGCAGGGGTGCCCTCCTACGAGCAGTACTTC
>.|TRBV13|once|TRBJ2-3
CASSPDQGLTDTQYF
TGTGCCAGCAGCCCGGATCAGGGCCTCACAGATACGCAGTATTTT
>TRBD2|TRBV24-1|.|TRBJ2-3
CATSDPSGDSTDTQYF
TGTGCCACCAGTGACCCCAGCGGGGATAGCACAGATACGCAGTATTTT
>.|TRBV11-3|.|TRBJ1-6
CASSAQSDNSPLHF
TGTGCCAGCAGCGCCCAATCGGATAATTCACCCCTCCACTTT
>TRBD2|TRBV7-3|.|TRBJ2-7
CASSLRGGYEQYF
TGTGCCAGCAGCTTAAGGGGGGGTTACGAGCAGTACTTC
>.|TRBV19|.|TRBJ1-5
CASSIEGYSNQPQHF
TGTGCCAGTAGTATAGAGGGCTATAGCAATCAGCCCCAGCATTTT
>TRBD1|TRBV5-6|.|TRBJ2-7
CASSLRGTGGLEKQYF
TGTGCCAGCAGCTTGAGGGGGACAGGGGGCCTTGAAAAGCAGTACTTC
>TRBD1|TRBV24-1|.|TRBJ1-2
CATSDLRRGYYGYTF
TGTGCCACCAGTGATCTGCGCAGGGGGTACTATGGCTACACCTTC
>.|TRBV10-2|.|TRBJ2-1
CASKAGERNEQFF
TGCGCCAGCAAGGCAGGGGAGAGAAATGAGCAGTTCTTC
>.|TRBV19|.|TRBJ1-3
CATQDPRGNSGNTIYF
TGTGCCACCCAAGACCCAAGGGGAAACTCTGGAAACACCATATATTTT
>TRBD1|TRBV30|.|TRBJ1-1
CAWSPDRDTEAFF
TGTGCCTGGAGCCCGGACAGGGATACTGAAGCTTTCTTT
>.|TRBV6-5|.|TRBJ2-3
CASRRQQLITDTQYF
TGTGCCAGCAGAAGACAACAACTCATCACAGATACGCAGTATTTT
>.|TRBV7-8|.|TRBJ1-6
CASAHDGQGFNSPLHF
TGTGCCAGCGCCCACGACGGCCAGGGCTTTAATTCACCCCTCCACTTT
>.|TRBV7-9|.|TRBJ1-4
CASSLSDRRNEKLFF
TGTGCCAGCAGCTTATCTGACAGGCGTAATGAAAAACTGTTTTTT
>.|TRBV21-1|.|TRBJ1-5
CASSRLYRVRGNQPQHF
TGTGCCAGCAGCAGGTTGTACAGGGTAAGGGGCAATCAGCCCCAGCATTTT
>.|TRBV3-1/TRBV3-2|.|TRBJ2-5
CASSRRGEETQYF
TGTGCCAGCAGCCGAAGGGGTGAAGAGACCCAGTACTTC
>.|TRBV6-5|.|TRBJ2-7
CASSMQAGEQYF
TGTGCCAGCAGTATGCAGGCGGGCGAGCAGTACTTC
>TRBD2|TRBV2|.|TRBJ2-3
CASRASLAGDTQYF
TGTGCCAGCAGGGCCTCTTTAGCGGGGGATACGCAGTATTTT
>.|TRBV12-3/TRBV12-4|.|TRBJ2-3
CASSLRLADTQYF
TGTGCCAGCAGTTTACGACTTGCAGATACGCAGTATTTT
>.|TRBV5-1|.|TRBJ1-2
CASSLEVDSDGYTF
TGCGCCAGCAGCTTGGAGGTGGACTCCGATGGCTACACCTTC
>TRBD1|TRBV25-1|.|TRBJ1-1
CASSGTGRNTEAFF
TGTGCCAGCAGTGGGACAGGGAGGAACACTGAAGCTTTCTTT
>.|TRBV11-3|.|TRBJ1-1
CASSLTRNTEAFF
TGTGCCAGCAGCTTGACAAGAAACACTGAAGCTTTCTTT
>TRBD1|TRBV6-6|.|TRBJ1-3
CASSRLTGGLSGNTIYF
TGTGCCAGCAGTCGCTTGACAGGGGGCCTCTCTGGAAACACCATATATTTT